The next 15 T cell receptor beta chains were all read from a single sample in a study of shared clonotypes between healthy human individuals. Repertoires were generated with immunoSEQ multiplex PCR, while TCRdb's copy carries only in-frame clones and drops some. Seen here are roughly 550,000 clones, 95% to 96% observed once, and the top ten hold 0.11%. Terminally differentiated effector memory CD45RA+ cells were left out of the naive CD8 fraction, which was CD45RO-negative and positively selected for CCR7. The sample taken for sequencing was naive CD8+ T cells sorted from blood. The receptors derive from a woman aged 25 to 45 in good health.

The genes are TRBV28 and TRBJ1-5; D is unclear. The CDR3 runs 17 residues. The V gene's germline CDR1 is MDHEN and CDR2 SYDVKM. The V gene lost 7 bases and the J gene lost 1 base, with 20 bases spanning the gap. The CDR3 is CASTPRAGKVSNQPQHF. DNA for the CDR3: TGTGCCAGCACCCCTCGGGCGGGGAAAGTCAGCAATCAGCCCCAGCATTTT.

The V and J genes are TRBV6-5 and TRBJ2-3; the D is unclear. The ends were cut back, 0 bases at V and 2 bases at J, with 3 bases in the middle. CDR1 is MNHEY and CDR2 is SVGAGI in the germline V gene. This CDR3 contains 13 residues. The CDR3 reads CASSYSITDTQYF. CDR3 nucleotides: TGTGCCAGCAGTTACTCAATCACAGATACGCAGTATTTT.

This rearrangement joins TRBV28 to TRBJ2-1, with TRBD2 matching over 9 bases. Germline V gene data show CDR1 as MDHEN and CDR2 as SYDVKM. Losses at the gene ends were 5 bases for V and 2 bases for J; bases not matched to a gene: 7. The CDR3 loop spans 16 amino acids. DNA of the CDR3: TGTGCCAGCAGTCCCATAGCGGGAGTCCCCTACAATGAGCAGTTCTTC. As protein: CASSPIAGVPYNEQFF.

The CDR3 here is CASSQVAGGFGETQYF. In nucleotides, the CDR3 is TGCGCCAGCAGCCAAGTGGCGGGAGGTTTTGGAGAGACCCAGTACTTC. This chain uses TRBV4-1 with TRBJ2-5, with TRBD2 matching 8 bases. V trimming: 1 base; J trimming: 4 bases; junction bases outside the gene matches: 8. Germline V gives CDR1 MGHRA, CDR2 YSYEKL. The CDR3 runs to 16 residues.

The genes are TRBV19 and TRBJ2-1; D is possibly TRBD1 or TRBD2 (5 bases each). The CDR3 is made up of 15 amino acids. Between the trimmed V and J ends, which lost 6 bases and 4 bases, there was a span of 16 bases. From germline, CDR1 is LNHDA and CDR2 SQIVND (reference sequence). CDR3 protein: CASSDGAAVYNEQFF. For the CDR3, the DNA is TGTGCCAGTAGCGACGGGGCTGCTGTGTACAATGAGCAGTTCTTC. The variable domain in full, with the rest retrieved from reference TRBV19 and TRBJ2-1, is DGGITQSPKYLFRKEGQNVTLSCEQNLNHDAMYWYRQDPGQGLRLIYYSQIVNDFQKGDIAEGYSVSREKKESFPLTVTSAQKNPTAFYLCASSDGAAVYNEQFFGPGTRLTVL.

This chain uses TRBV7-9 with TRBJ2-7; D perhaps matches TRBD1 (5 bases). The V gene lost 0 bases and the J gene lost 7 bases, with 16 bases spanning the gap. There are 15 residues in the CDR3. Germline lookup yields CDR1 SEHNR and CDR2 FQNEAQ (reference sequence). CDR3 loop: CASSLAIGQAWEQYF. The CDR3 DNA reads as TGTGCCAGCAGCTTAGCAATAGGACAAGCTTGGGAGCAGTACTTC.

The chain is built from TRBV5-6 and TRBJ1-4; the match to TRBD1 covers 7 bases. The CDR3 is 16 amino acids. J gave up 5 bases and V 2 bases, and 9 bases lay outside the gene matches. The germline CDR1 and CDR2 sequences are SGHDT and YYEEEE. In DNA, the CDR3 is TGTGCCAGCAGCTTTTGGGTTGGGACAGACAATGAAAAACTGTTTTTT. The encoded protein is CASSFWVGTDNEKLFF.

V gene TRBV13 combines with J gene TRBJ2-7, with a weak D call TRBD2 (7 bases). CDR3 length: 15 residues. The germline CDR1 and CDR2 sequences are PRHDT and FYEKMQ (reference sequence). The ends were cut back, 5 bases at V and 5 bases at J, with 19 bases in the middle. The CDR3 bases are TGTGCCAGCAGCCCTCTAGGGGGAGGGCCCCACGAGCAGTACTTC. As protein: CASSPLGGGPHEQYF. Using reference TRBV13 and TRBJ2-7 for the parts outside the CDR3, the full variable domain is AAGVIQSPRHLIKEKRETATLKCYPIPRHDTVYWYQQGPGQDPQFLISFYEKMQSDKGSIPDRFSAQQFSDYHSELNMSSLELGDSALYFCASSPLGGGPHEQYFGPGTRLTVT.

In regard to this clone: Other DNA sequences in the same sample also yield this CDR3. The CDR3 spells CASSLDVSYEQYF. The CDR3 nucleotides are TGCGCCAGCAGCTTGGATGTATCCTACGAGCAGTACTTC. The gene calls are TRBV5-1 and TRBJ2-7; no reliable D call. Germline V gene lookup returns CDR1 SGHRS and CDR2 YFSETQ. Trimming took 0 bases from V and 1 from J, leaving 5 bases between them. The CDR3 length is 13 residues. Full variable domain (remainder filled in from reference TRBV5-1 and TRBJ2-7): KAGVTQTPRYLIKTRGQQVTLSCSPISGHRSVSWYQQTPGQGLQFLFEYFSETQRNKGNFPGRFSGRQFSNSRSEMNVSTLELGDSALYLCASSLDVSYEQYFGPGTRLTVT.

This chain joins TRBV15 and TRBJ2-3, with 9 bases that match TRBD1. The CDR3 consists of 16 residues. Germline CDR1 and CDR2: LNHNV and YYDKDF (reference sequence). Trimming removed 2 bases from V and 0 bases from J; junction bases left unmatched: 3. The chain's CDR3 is CATSRIGQGSTDTQYF. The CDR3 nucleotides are TGTGCCACCAGCAGAATAGGACAGGGGAGCACAGATACGCAGTATTTT.

CDR3 amino acids: CASSPTLFHEQYF. The CDR3 nucleotides read TGTGCCAGCAGCCCCACTCTCTTTCACGAGCAGTACTTC. J is TRBJ2-7 and V is TRBV28; D ambiguous. CDR3 length: 13 amino acids. Germline V CDR1 and CDR2: MDHEN, SYDVKM. Deletions cut 6 bases from V and 5 bases from J, with 14 bases between.

The CDR3 sequence is CASKQRASGTGEQFF. In DNA form, the CDR3 reads TGTGCCAGCAAGCAAAGAGCTAGCGGGACGGGTGAGCAGTTCTTC. This chain joins TRBV6-1 and TRBJ2-1, with 9 nucleotides matching TRBD2. CDR1 MNHNS and CDR2 SASEGT come from the germline V gene. This CDR3 contains 15 residues. V was clipped by 7 bases and J by 9 bases; unmatched bases: 13.

The DNA of the CDR3 is TGTGCCAGCAGCCCCGGGACTAGAAACTCCTACGAGCAGTACTTC. Protein sequence: CASSPGTRNSYEQYF. This chain links TRBV27 with TRBJ2-7, with 8 positions matching TRBD2. The CDR3 spans 15 residues. Germline V gives CDR1 MNHEY, CDR2 SMNVEV (reference sequence). The trim removed 6 bases at V and 0 bases at J, leaving 7 bases unmatched.

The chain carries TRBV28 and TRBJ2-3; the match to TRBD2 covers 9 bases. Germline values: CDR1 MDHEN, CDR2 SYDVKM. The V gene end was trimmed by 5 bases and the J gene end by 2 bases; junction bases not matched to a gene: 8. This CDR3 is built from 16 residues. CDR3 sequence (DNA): TGTGCCAGCAGTCGCCGGACTAGCGCTTACACAGATACGCAGTATTTT. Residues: CASSRRTSAYTDTQYF.

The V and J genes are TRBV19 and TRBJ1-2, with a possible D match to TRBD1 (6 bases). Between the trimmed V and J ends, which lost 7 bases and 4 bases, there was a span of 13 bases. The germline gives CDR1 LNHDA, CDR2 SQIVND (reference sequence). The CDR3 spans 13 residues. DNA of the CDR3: TGTGCCAGTATGGTAGGGGACACCTATGGCTACACCTTC. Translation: CASMVGDTYGYTF. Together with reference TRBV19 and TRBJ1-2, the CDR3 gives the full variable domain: DGGITQSPKYLFRKEGQNVTLSCEQNLNHDAMYWYRQDPGQGLRLIYYSQIVNDFQKGDIAEGYSVSREKKESFPLTVTSAQKNPTAFYLCASMVGDTYGYTFGSGTRLTVV.